A single T cell receptor (beta chain) is shown here with its context. The data stem from a study of blood T cell repertoires in COVID-19. The overall study: COVID-19 samples from acute and convalescent phases originated in the United States, Italy and Spain. Sources were T cells, B-cell-depleted T cells, or PBMCs; the material itself was cDNA or gDNA.

Original handling: Nucleated cell number was recorded as an estimate derived from reference gene primer amplification. Method: immunoSEQ multiplex PCR; TCRdb's copy keeps in-frame clones and lacks some. From that table come the V and J calls and clone size; the DNA was used to work out D and trimming. Among 34,000 or so clones listed, 90% to 95% were seen once. Germline V gene data show CDR1 as SGHTA and CDR2 as FQGNSA. The CDR3 loop spans 15 amino acids. Trimming removed 3 bases at V and 8 bases at J, with 19 bases between. Sequencing input: peripheral blood. The chain carries TRBV7-2 and TRBJ1-2, with D maybe TRBD1 (5 bases). The sequence was collected from a man aged 60 to 75 with active or convalescent COVID-19. This CDR3 reads CASSFNRDGLSGYTF. In nucleotides, the CDR3 is TGTGCCAGCAGCTTCAACCGGGACGGACTATCGGGCTACACCTTC.